The T cell receptor (beta chain) described here comes from a study of regulatory T cells in long-lasting Graves disease. V lost 5 bases and J lost 4, with 21 bases in between. Germline CDR1 SGHVS, CDR2 FNYEAQ. The CDR3 runs 17 residues. TCR beta libraries were built with iRepertoire HTBI primers and Arm-PCR of CDR3 regions. TCRdb ran MiXCR on the multiplex PCR reads and lists one entry per CDR3 protein. The sample lists hundreds of thousands of distinct CDR3 sequences; 20% were seen once. Time point: persistent/refractory GD, antithyroid drugs over 5 years with positive TRAb. The authors made the TCR library using RNA they extracted from PBMCs.

The source was peripheral blood mononuclear cells (PBMCs), collected when the disease was refractory, from a patient treated with antithyroid drugs. This chain uses TRBV7-6 with TRBJ1-3; D possibly corresponds to TRBD1 (5 bases). This sequence was found in a female donor with Graves disease. The CDR3 nucleotides are TGTGCCAGCAGCCGCACGAGGGAGAGGGGATCGGGAAACACCATATATTTT. Translating gives CASSRTRERGSGNTIYF. Variable domain in full (rest from reference TRBV7-6 and TRBJ1-3): GAGVSQSPRYKVTKRGQDVALRCDPISGHVSLYWYRQALGQGPEFLTYFNYEAQQDKSGLPNDRFSAERPEGSISTLTIQRTEQRDSAMYRCASSRTRERGSGNTIYFGEGSWLTVV.